The 15 T cell receptor beta chains below all came from one sample that was sequenced in a study of T-cell memory formation after mild COVID-19. One entry per CDR3 protein, called by TCRdb with MiXCR from the 5' RACE reads. The profile covers 500,000 to 650,000 distinct CDR3 sequences, with about 20% appearing a single time and roughly 8.3% taken by the ten largest. The sequenced sample consisted of PBMCs or a T cell subset sorted from them (not recorded which). The receptors stem from an adult woman who had mild COVID-19 (a few samples of this study predate the infection). Cell type and time point are not known.

This clonotype was counted only a few times. V and J are TRBV7-9 and TRBJ2-2; D remains ambiguous. From germline, CDR1 is SEHNR and CDR2 FQNEAQ (reference sequence). Trimming removed 1 base from V and 6 bases from J, with 6 bases in between. There are 13 residues in the CDR3. DNA for the CDR3: TGTGCCAGCAGCTTAGAAAGGTCCGGGGAGCTGTTTTTT. This sequence encodes CASSLERSGELFF.

This clonotype was detected a few times. This chain uses TRBV5-1 with TRBJ2-2; no reliable D call. The CDR3 contains 12 residues. Germline CDR1 is SGHRS and CDR2 is YFSETQ. The ends were cut back, 4 bases at V and 8 bases at J, with 9 bases in the middle. As DNA, the CDR3 is TGCGCCAGCAGCCCGATGGAGGGGGAGCTGTTTTTT. Residues: CASSPMEGELFF.

V usage is TRBV9 and J usage is TRBJ2-7; TRBD1 is a possible D gene (6 bases). Germline V lookup: CDR1 SGDLS, CDR2 YYNGEE. V shed 4 bases and J shed 7 bases, with 18 bases lying between them. This CDR3 is built from 14 residues. The CDR3 nucleotides are TGTGCCAGCAGCCCCGGGCAGGGGATAGGGGAGCAGTACTTC. This translates into CASSPGQGIGEQYF. Complete variable domain (other parts from reference TRBV9 and TRBJ2-7): DSGVTQTPKHLITATGQRVTLRCSPRSGDLSVYWYQQSLDQGLQFLIQYYNGEERAKGNILERFSAQQFPDLHSELNLSSLELGDSALYFCASSPGQGIGEQYFGPGTRLTVT.

This chain links TRBV29-1 with TRBJ2-1, with D tentatively TRBD1 or TRBD2 (6 bases each). The CDR3 length is 15 residues. Trimming took 6 bases from V and 3 from J, leaving 18 bases between them. CDR1 and CDR2 (germline): SQVTM, ANQGSEA. The DNA for the CDR3 is TGCAGCGTCCTCGAGGGGGGACACCTCTACAATGAGCAGTTCTTC. It specifies CSVLEGGHLYNEQFF.

The chain carries TRBV20-1 and TRBJ1-6; D gene uncertain. CDR3 length: 14 residues. CDR1 is DFQATT and CDR2 is SNEGSKA in the germline V gene (reference sequence). Trimming cost V 0 bases and J 13 bases, with 16 bases left between them. For the CDR3, the DNA is TGCAGTGCTAGAGAACCTGGAGCTTTCGGGCCCCTCCACTTT. Translation: CSAREPGAFGPLHF.

The V gene is TRBV14, the J gene TRBJ2-7, with D tentatively TRBD2 (5 bases). V gave up 4 bases and J gave up 5 bases, with 21 bases separating them. Germline loops: CDR1 SGHDN, CDR2 FVKESK. There are 16 residues in the CDR3. The CDR3, as DNA: TGTGCCAGCAGCCTGAGGTGGGGATGGCTGGAGGACGAGCAGTACTTC. It is translated as CASSLRWGWLEDEQYF.

The chain joins TRBV30 to TRBJ1-5; D is unresolved. V was cut by 0 bases and J by 10 bases, with 13 bases left in between. The CDR3 loop spans 13 amino acids. The germline gives CDR1 GTSNPN, CDR2 SVGIG (reference sequence). CDR3 sequence reads: CAWSVRFGEPQHF. The CDR3 DNA sequence: TGTGCCTGGAGTGTACGGTTCGGGGAACCCCAGCATTTT.

This clonotype was counted only a few times. The V gene is TRBV6-5, the J gene TRBJ2-1; tentative D call: TRBD1 (6 bases). Trimming took off 8 bases at V and 7 bases at J, with 9 bases between the two ends. From germline, CDR1 is MNHEY and CDR2 SVGAGI. This CDR3 region has 11 residues. This CDR3 is CASLRGNEQFF. The CDR3 nucleotides are TGTGCCAGCTTAAGGGGGAATGAGCAGTTCTTC.

V usage is TRBV6-4 and J usage is TRBJ2-1, with a possible D match to TRBD2 (5 bases). Germline CDR1 and CDR2: MRHNA and SNTAGT. The CDR3 length is 15 residues. V was shortened by 3 bases and J by 3 bases, with 12 bases between the two germline ends. Written as DNA, the CDR3 is TGTGCCAGCAGTGATGAAAGCGGAGACTACAATGAGCAGTTCTTC. Translated, it gives CASSDESGDYNEQFF.

Only a few counts were recorded for this clonotype. The chain has TRBV12-3 or TRBV12-4 and TRBJ2-1; possibly TRBD2 for D (5 bases). CDR3 length: 12 amino acids. V was pared by 6 bases and J by 9 bases, with 12 bases between. CDR3 in amino acids: CASSPGESEQFF. The DNA of the CDR3 is TGTGCCAGCAGCCCTGGGGAGAGTGAGCAGTTCTTC.

This clonotype was detected only a few times. The genes are TRBV7-2 and TRBJ2-3; perhaps TRBD2 as D (5 bases). Trimming cost V 7 bases and J 8 bases, with 10 bases left between them. Germline lookup yields CDR1 SGHTA and CDR2 FQGNSA. CDR3 length: 11 residues. In DNA form, the CDR3 reads TGTGCCAGCACCGTGAGCGGTACGCAGTATTTT. Translated, it gives CASTVSGTQYF.

This chain joins TRBV27 and TRBJ1-2; 11 bases agree with TRBD1. Germline values: CDR1 MNHEY, CDR2 SMNVEV (reference sequence). V lost 4 bases to trimming and J lost 6 bases; unmatched junction nucleotides: 10. The CDR3 totals 16 residues. The CDR3 bases are TGTGCCAGCAGTTCGTCCCCCTGGACAGGGGGCGATGGCTACACCTTC. This gives the protein CASSSSPWTGGDGYTF.

A few counts support this clonotype. This chain connects TRBV5-6 to TRBJ1-4; D is unclear. The germline CDR1 and CDR2 sequences are SGHDT and YYEEEE. CDR3 size: 14 residues. V was cut by 4 bases and J by 6 bases, with 13 bases left in between. CDR3 coding DNA: TGTGCCAGCAGCCGCGTCGAAGCAGATGAAAAACTGTTTTTT. Amino acids: CASSRVEADEKLFF.

The rearrangement uses TRBV7-6 and TRBJ2-2; TRBD2 aligns across 8 bases. J was trimmed by 1 base and V by 0 bases; bases with no gene match: 4. There are 17 residues in the CDR3. Germline lookup yields CDR1 SGHVS and CDR2 FNYEAQ. The CDR3 DNA sequence: TGTGCCAGCAGCTTAGCGTCGCTAGCGGGGAACACCGGGGAGCTGTTTTTT. Amino acid sequence: CASSLASLAGNTGELFF.

This clonotype was found a few times. The rearrangement links TRBV5-1 to TRBJ1-2; D not resolved. Per the germline V gene, CDR1 is SGHRS and CDR2 is YFSETQ. The CDR3 spans 13 residues. Trimming removed 5 bases at V and 5 bases at J, with 13 bases between. This chain's CDR3 is CASRVDGPYGYTF. CDR3 bases: TGCGCCAGCAGGGTGGACGGACCTTATGGCTACACCTTC.